This T cell receptor beta chain is from a study of T cell clonality in common variable immunodeficiency. Overall study results and limits: Patient heterogeneity in the CVID cohort limited correlations between repertoire features and clinical complications. CVID subjects shared fewer TCRbeta clones than healthy controls did.

Clones were sequenced by immunoSEQ multiplex PCR, and TCRdb holds only the in-frame ones, with some missing. This sample carries around 81,000 clones and no singletons, and 0.8% goes to the top ten. Trimming removed 3 bases from V and 4 bases from J, with 13 bases in between. There are 15 residues in the CDR3. CDR1 is LNHDA and CDR2 is SQIVND in the germline V gene (reference sequence). Both groups were predominantly of Caucasian heritage. This clone has a handful of counts. Its specificity is not known. The read gets to within 3 residues of the CDR3 end, and the germline J gene fills in the rest. Specimen: peripheral blood mononuclear cells. The source is a person between 18 and 75 years old in good health. J is TRBJ1-5 and V is TRBV19; D is perhaps TRBD1 (5 bases). CDR3 DNA (partial): TGTGCCAGTAGTATCACAGGAGACCCTAATCAGCCC. This gives the protein CASSITGDPNQP. The CDR3 as a whole reads CASSITGDPNQPQHF.